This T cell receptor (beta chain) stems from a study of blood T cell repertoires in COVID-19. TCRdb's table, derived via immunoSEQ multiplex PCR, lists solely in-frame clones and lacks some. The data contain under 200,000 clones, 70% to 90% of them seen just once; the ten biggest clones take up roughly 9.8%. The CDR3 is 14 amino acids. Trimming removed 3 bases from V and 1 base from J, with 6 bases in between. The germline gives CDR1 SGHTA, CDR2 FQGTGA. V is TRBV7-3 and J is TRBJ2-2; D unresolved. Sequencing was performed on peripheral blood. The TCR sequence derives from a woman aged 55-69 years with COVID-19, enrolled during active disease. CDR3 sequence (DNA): TGTGCCAGCAGCTTCCTGCGGAACACCGGGGAGCTGTTTTTT. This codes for CASSFLRNTGELFF.